The entry below gives a single TCR beta chain sequence along with its context. Its antigen is undetermined. Sequencing used immunoSEQ multiplex PCR; TCRdb keeps in-frame clones, though not all of them. The sample lists some 21,000 clones, about nine tenths occurring once. The germline V gene encodes CDR1 LGHNA and CDR2 YSLEER. The CDR3 spans 14 residues. V was clipped by 5 bases and J by 10 bases; unmatched bases: 7. The sample originates from a study of T cells in localized non-small cell lung cancer. Notes on the study in general: Blood T cell density predicted longer survival; adjacent-lung clonality, shorter. Among the top 100 tumor clones, a median around 62 appeared in adjacent lung.

J is TRBJ1-6 and V is TRBV4-3, with TRBD1 matching over 8 bases. This clonotype was obtained from a male donor aged 60 or over with stage I squamous cell lung carcinoma. The sample in question was peripheral blood, obtained before any cancer treatment. The CDR3 loop is CASSALDRGSPLHF. Here the CDR3 DNA reads TGCGCCAGCAGCGCCCTAGACAGGGGATCACCCCTCCACTTT.